This T cell receptor beta chain was recovered during a study of T cell responses to AZD1222 COVID-19 vaccine. Study context: Second-dose groups at about 4 or about 12 weeks were pooled.

Remarks on this clone: Antigen: not known.

The CDR3 totals 16 residues. Germline-derived CDR1 and CDR2 are SGHRS and YFSETQ. With V trimmed by 3 bases and J by 5 bases, 7 bases remained unmatched. Profiling relied on immunoSEQ multiplex PCR, and the TCRdb table lists in-frame clones only, not all of them. The table has about 92,000 clones, 85% to 90% seen once. The study's findings and limits: Spike-specific TCR breadth and depth rose after two AZD1222 doses. Donors in the cohort were predominantly white British and more often female, and clonal diversity was possibly underestimated.

The receptor comes from an adult in good health. The chain joins TRBV5-1 to TRBJ2-2; TRBD2 aligns across 10 bases. Specimen: peripheral blood, collected on day 0 of AZD1222 vaccination. The CDR3: CASSSTSGRKTGELFF. The CDR3 DNA reads as TGCGCCAGCAGCTCGACTAGCGGGCGAAAGACCGGGGAGCTGTTTTTT.